Following are 12 T cell receptor beta chains from one sample sequenced in a study of breast tumors, draining lymph nodes, adjacent tissues. The lymph nodes were axillary draining lymph nodes from breast cancer patients. TCRdb independently ran MiXCR on the multiplex PCR reads; one entry per CDR3 protein. The sample consists of under 150,000 distinct CDR3 sequences, around 24% of them appearing once. The source material was axillary lymph node tissue. These receptor sequences come from a female donor with breast cancer. Some clones in this sample may be carry-over from other donors' samples.

This clonotype was detected ten times or more. The V call is TRBV2, the J call TRBJ2-7; 7 nucleotides agree with TRBD1. V was clipped by 6 bases and J by 6 bases; unmatched bases: 5. CDR1 and CDR2 (germline): SNHLY, FYNNEI. The CDR3 is 12 amino acids. The CDR3 DNA reads TGTGCCAGCAGATATTCAGGGGGCGAGCAGTACTTC. This translates into CASRYSGGEQYF.

This clonotype was counted at least ten times. This chain joins TRBV2 and TRBJ2-3; 13 bases match TRBD2. With V trimmed by 5 bases and J by 5 bases, 7 bases remained unmatched. This CDR3 is 16 amino acids long. Germline assignment: CDR1 SNHLY and CDR2 FYNNEI. The CDR3 nucleotides read TGTGCCAGCAGTCTTGGACTAGCGGGAGTTCAAGATACGCAGTATTTT. It codes for CASSLGLAGVQDTQYF.

Details on this clonotype: This may be a read error: a much more frequent sequence differs by one nucleotide. This sequence joins TRBV7-2 and TRBJ2-7, with D perhaps TRBD2 (6 bases). In germline, CDR1 is SGHTA, CDR2 FQGNSA. The CDR3 consists of 16 residues. The CDR3: CASSLSAGTGAYGQYF. The CDR3 region has the DNA TGTGCCAGCAGTTTATCCGCCGGGACTGGGGCCTACGGGCAGTACTTC. The variable domain in full, completed from reference TRBV7-2 and TRBJ2-7, reads GAGVSQSPSNKVTEKGKDVELRCDPISGHTALYWYRQSLGQGLEFLIYFQGNSAPDKSGLPSDRFSAERTGGSVSTLTIQRTQQEDSAVYLCASSLSAGTGAYGQYFGPGTRLTVT.

This clonotype was detected ten times or more. The V and J genes are TRBV27 and TRBJ1-5; D not resolved. CDR1 MNHEY and CDR2 SMNVEV come from the germline V gene (reference sequence). The CDR3 is 12 amino acids. V gave up 7 bases and J gave up 0 bases, with 4 bases separating them. CDR3: CASKTSNQPQHF. DNA of the CDR3: TGTGCCAGCAAGACTAGCAATCAGCCCCAGCATTTT.

V gene TRBV11-3 combines with J gene TRBJ2-2; no reliable D call. Germline CDR1 and CDR2: SGHNT and YENEEA. The V gene lost 7 bases and the J gene lost 5 bases, with 11 bases spanning the gap. This CDR3 spans 13 amino acids. CDR3 sequence: CASTPITTGELFF. CDR3 sequence (DNA): TGTGCCAGCACCCCGATTACAACCGGGGAGCTGTTTTTT.

The rearrangement joins TRBV11-2 to TRBJ2-2; D remains ambiguous. The germline V and J ends were trimmed by 5 bases and 3 bases, with 28 bases remaining between them. The CDR3 loop spans 20 amino acids. Germline CDR1 reads SGHAT; CDR2 reads FQNNGV. CDR3 sequence reads: CASSPARRPTALADTGELFF. In nucleotides, the CDR3 is TGTGCCAGCAGCCCCGCCCGTCGGCCTACGGCCCTCGCAGACACCGGGGAGCTGTTTTTT.

This clonotype was picked up many times. The chain is built from TRBV11-3 and TRBJ2-3; D is unresolved. The CDR3 loop spans 14 amino acids. CDR1 and CDR2 (germline): SGHNT, YENEEA. V lost 0 bases, J lost 6 bases, and 10 bases lay in between. The CDR3: CASSLEPASDTQYF. CDR3 sequence (DNA): TGTGCCAGCAGCTTAGAGCCGGCATCGGATACGCAGTATTTT.

The table lists this clonotype with many counts. The V gene is TRBV6-5, the J gene TRBJ2-3, with TRBD2 matching 8 bases. The CDR3 runs 18 residues. From germline, CDR1 is MNHEY and CDR2 SVGAGI. The junction had 13 bases not matched to a gene; V was cut back by 1 base and J by 4 bases. This chain's CDR3 is CASSYYTETSADADTQYF. In DNA form, the CDR3 reads TGTGCCAGCAGTTACTACACCGAGACTAGCGCGGACGCAGATACGCAGTATTTT.

The V call is TRBV28, the J call TRBJ1-4; 9 nucleotides agree with TRBD1. From germline, CDR1 is MDHEN and CDR2 SYDVKM. This CDR3 has 15 amino acids. The ends lost 6 bases at V and 6 bases at J; junction bases unmatched: 8. The CDR3 here is CASSPRTGDYEKLFF. In DNA, the CDR3 is TGTGCCAGCAGCCCGAGGACAGGGGACTATGAAAAACTGTTTTTT.

This clonotype was observed once. A much larger clone lies a single base off, so this may be a read error. The CDR3 carries no conserved terminal phenylalanine or tryptophan, so it likely arises from a read error. J is TRBJ2-2 and V is TRBV24-1; 7 bases are shared with TRBD1. With 6 bases clipped from V and 4 bases from J, the junction kept 7 bases outside the gene matches. Germline V gene sequence: CDR1 KGHDR, CDR2 SFDVKD. The CDR3 runs to 15 residues. The CDR3: CATSSDRESTGELFV. CDR3 in DNA: TGTGCCACCAGTTCTGACAGGGAGAGCACCGGGGAGCTGTTTGTT.

The V call is TRBV7-3, the J call TRBJ2-3; D uncertain. V was shortened by 0 bases and J by 4 bases, with 8 bases between the two germline ends. Looked up from germline, CDR1 is SGHTA and CDR2 is FQGTGA. CDR3 size: 14 residues. The CDR3 DNA is TGTGCCAGCAGCTTAACGGGTAGTGCAGATACGCAGTATTTT. Protein product: CASSLTGSADTQYF.

This clonotype was detected ten times or more. This chain links TRBV7-2 with TRBJ2-3; 10 bases are shared with TRBD1. CDR1 SGHTA and CDR2 FQGNSA come from the germline V gene. The V gene end was trimmed by 4 bases and the J gene end by 0 bases; junction bases not matched to a gene: 4. The CDR3 is made up of 16 amino acids. CDR3 protein: CASSYAGQGSTDTQYF. The DNA of the CDR3 is TGTGCCAGCAGCTACGCGGGACAGGGGAGCACAGATACGCAGTATTTT.